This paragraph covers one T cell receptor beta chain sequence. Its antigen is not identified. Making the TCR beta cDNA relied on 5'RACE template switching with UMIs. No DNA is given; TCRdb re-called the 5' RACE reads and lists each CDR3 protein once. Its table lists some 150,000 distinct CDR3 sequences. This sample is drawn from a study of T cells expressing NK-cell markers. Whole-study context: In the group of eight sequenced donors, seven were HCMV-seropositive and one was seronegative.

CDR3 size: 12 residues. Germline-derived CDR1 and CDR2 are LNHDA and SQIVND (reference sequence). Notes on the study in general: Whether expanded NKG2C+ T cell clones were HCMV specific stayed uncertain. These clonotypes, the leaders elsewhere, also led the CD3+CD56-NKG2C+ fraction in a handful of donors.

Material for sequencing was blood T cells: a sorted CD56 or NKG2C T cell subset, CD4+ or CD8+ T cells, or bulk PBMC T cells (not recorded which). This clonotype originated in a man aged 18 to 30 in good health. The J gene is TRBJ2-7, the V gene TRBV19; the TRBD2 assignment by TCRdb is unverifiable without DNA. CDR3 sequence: CATSSGSYEQYF.